This T cell receptor beta chain was documented in a study of shared clonotypes between healthy human individuals. Naive CD8 cells were CD45RO-negative, positively selected for CCR7, excluding terminally differentiated effector memory CD45RA+ cells. The CDR3 covers 15 residues. Trimming at V came to 4 bases and at J to 2 bases, leaving 5 bases not matched to a gene. CDR1 SEHNR and CDR2 FQNEAQ come from the germline V gene (reference sequence). Profiling relied on immunoSEQ multiplex PCR, and the TCRdb table lists in-frame clones only, not all of them. The sample records around 2,000,000 clones, around 96% being singletons.

The sequenced sample was naive CD8+ T cells sorted from blood. The chain recombines TRBV7-9 with TRBJ1-1, with 9 nucleotides matching TRBD1. The source is a young man in good health. CDR3: CASSSETGGNTEAFF. CDR3 bases: TGTGCCAGCAGCTCGGAGACAGGGGGAAACACTGAAGCTTTCTTT.